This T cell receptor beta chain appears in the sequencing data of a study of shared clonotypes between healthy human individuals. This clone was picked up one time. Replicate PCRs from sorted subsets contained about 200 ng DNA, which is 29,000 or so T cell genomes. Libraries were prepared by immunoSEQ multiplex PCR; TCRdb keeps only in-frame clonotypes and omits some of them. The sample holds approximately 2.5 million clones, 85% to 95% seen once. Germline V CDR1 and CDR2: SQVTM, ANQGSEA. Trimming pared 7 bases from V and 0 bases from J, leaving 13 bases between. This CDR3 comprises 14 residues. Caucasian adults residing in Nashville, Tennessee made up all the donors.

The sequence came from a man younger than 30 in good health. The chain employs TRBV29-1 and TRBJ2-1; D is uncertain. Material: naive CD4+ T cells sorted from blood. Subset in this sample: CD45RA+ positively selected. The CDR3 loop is CSGVAVSSYNEQFF. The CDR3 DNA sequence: TGCAGCGGAGTAGCAGTGAGCTCCTACAATGAGCAGTTCTTC.